This T cell receptor (beta chain) was documented in a study of identical twins. Template switching added a universal primer site, and cDNA bore unique molecular identifiers. One entry per CDR3 protein results from TCRdb running MiXCR on the 5' RACE reads. The repertoire holds 1.5 million to 2 million distinct CDR3 sequences, with roughly a third as singletons. Germline values: CDR1 SGHDT, CDR2 YYEEEE. The ends were cut back, 7 bases at V and 3 bases at J, with 17 bases in the middle. This CDR3 has 14 amino acids. Study findings and constraints: The presence of invariant MAIT and iNKT cells could partly confound analyses of zero-insertion sequences.

There are a few counts of this clonotype. Antigen specificity is unknown. The V gene is TRBV5-6, the J gene TRBJ2-7, with D hard to call. This receptor was taken from a newborn girl in good health. The sequenced sample was cord blood. DNA of the CDR3: TGTGCCAGCGGTTGGACCGGGTCCTACTACGAGCAGTACTTC. Protein sequence: CASGWTGSYYEQYF.